This passage covers 31 T cell receptor beta chains from one sample sequenced in a study of shared clonotypes between healthy human individuals. Clones were read by immunoSEQ multiplex PCR, and TCRdb kept only the in-frame ones, dropping some. Here the sample spans approximately 500,000 clones, roughly 95% being singletons. Sequenced: naive CD4+ T cells sorted from blood. As to subset: CD45RA+ positively selected. The source is a woman in her 30s in good health.

J is TRBJ2-3 and V is TRBV5-6, with D hard to call. V was cut by 2 bases and J by 6 bases, with 7 bases left in between. Germline loops: CDR1 SGHDT, CDR2 YYEEEE. The CDR3 runs 12 residues. CDR3 amino acids: CASSFASDTQYF. The CDR3, as DNA: TGTGCCAGCAGCTTTGCGTCGGATACGCAGTATTTT.

The rearrangement uses TRBV14 and TRBJ2-1; TRBD2 matches at 7 bases. Germline V gene sequence: CDR1 SGHDN, CDR2 FVKESK. The length of the CDR3 is 15 residues. V lost 2 bases to trimming and J lost 4 bases; unmatched junction nucleotides: 5. The CDR3 loop is CASSQKLAAYNEQFF. In DNA, the CDR3 is TGTGCCAGCAGCCAAAAGCTAGCGGCTTACAATGAGCAGTTCTTC.

The chain links TRBV5-1 to TRBJ2-2; the match to TRBD2 covers 15 bases. This CDR3 is built from 18 residues. The ends lost 4 bases at V and 4 bases at J; junction bases unmatched: 8. Per germline, CDR1 SGHRS and CDR2 YFSETQ. CDR3: CASSLLGLAGGGTGELFF. Here the CDR3 DNA reads TGCGCCAGCAGCCTGCTGGGACTAGCGGGAGGCGGCACCGGGGAGCTGTTTTTT.

The V and J genes are TRBV6-5 and TRBJ1-2; TRBD1 matches 8 bases. The CDR3 is 12 amino acids. Germline CDR1 reads MNHEY; CDR2 reads SVGAGI. The V and J ends lost 6 bases and 8 bases, in that order; junction bases with no gene match: 5. This CDR3 is CASSPGGWGYTF. The CDR3 nucleotides are TGTGCCAGCAGCCCAGGGGGCTGGGGCTACACCTTC.

The genes are TRBV28 and TRBJ1-4, with D perhaps TRBD1 (6 bases). Germline CDR1 and CDR2: MDHEN and SYDVKM. Trimming removed 6 bases from V and 3 bases from J, with 14 bases in between. CDR3 length equals 15 residues. The CDR3 nucleotides are TGTGCCAGCAGGCCCAGGACAGAACCTAATGAAAAACTGTTTTTT. This codes for CASRPRTEPNEKLFF. The whole variable domain, filled in from reference TRBV28 and TRBJ1-4, reads DVKVTQSSRYLVKRTGEKVFLECVQDMDHENMFWYRQDPGLGLRLIYFSYDVKMKEKGDIPEGYSVSREKKERFSLILESASTNQTSMYLCASRPRTEPNEKLFFGSGTQLSVL.

V and J are TRBV28 and TRBJ2-7, with 8 bases aligning to TRBD1. CDR1 and CDR2 from the germline V gene are MDHEN and SYDVKM. This CDR3 contains 15 residues. V was clipped by 0 bases and J by 4 bases; unmatched bases: 5. CDR3 sequence (DNA): TGTGCCAGCAGTTTATGGTCCAGGGGGCAATACGAGCAGTACTTC. Translating gives CASSLWSRGQYEQYF.

The chain is built from TRBV19 and TRBJ2-7; 10 nucleotides match TRBD1. Germline-derived CDR1 and CDR2 are LNHDA and SQIVND (reference sequence). Trimming removed 10 bases from V and 0 bases from J; junction bases left unmatched: 6. This CDR3 is built from 14 residues. DNA of the CDR3: TGTGCCACTACCCGGGACAGGGGCTCCTACGAGCAGTACTTC. It encodes CATTRDRGSYEQYF. The full variable domain, its missing parts supplied by reference TRBV19 and TRBJ2-7, is DGGITQSPKYLFRKEGQNVTLSCEQNLNHDAMYWYRQDPGQGLRLIYYSQIVNDFQKGDIAEGYSVSREKKESFPLTVTSAQKNPTAFYLCATTRDRGSYEQYFGPGTRLTVT.

This clone was seen more than once but under ten times. The V gene is TRBV7-9, the J gene TRBJ2-7; 10 positions agree with TRBD2. V lost 5 bases and J lost 2; bases outside the gene matches: 3. Germline assignment: CDR1 SEHNR and CDR2 FQNEAQ (reference sequence). The CDR3 is 14 amino acids. CDR3 DNA sequence: TGTGCCAGCAGCAAGCTAGCGGGAGCCTACGAGCAGTACTTC. Its protein is CASSKLAGAYEQYF.

The rearrangement uses TRBV4-2 and TRBJ2-7; TRBD2 might be the D (6 bases). The ends were cut back, 2 bases at V and 2 bases at J, with 16 bases in the middle. Germline CDR1 reads LGHNA; CDR2 reads YNFKEQ. There are 16 residues in the CDR3. In nucleotides, the CDR3 is TGTGCCAGCAGCCAATTTGATACGGGAGCCCCCTACGAGCAGTACTTC. Translated, it gives CASSQFDTGAPYEQYF.

The V and J genes are TRBV25-1 and TRBJ2-2; TRBD2 matches at 8 bases. The CDR3 runs to 15 residues. Trimming removed 5 bases from V and 4 bases from J; junction bases left unmatched: 6. CDR1 is MGHDK and CDR2 is SYGVNS in the germline V gene. The CDR3 DNA reads as TGTGCCAGCAGTAAGCCGGGACTAGTCACCGGGGAGCTGTTTTTT. This sequence encodes CASSKPGLVTGELFF.

This clone was observed once. The chain joins TRBV6-6 to TRBJ2-1; the match to TRBD2 covers 8 bases. With V trimmed by 5 bases and J by 2 bases, 2 bases remained unmatched. The CDR3 covers 14 residues. Looked up from germline, CDR1 is MNHNY and CDR2 is SVGAGI (reference sequence). For the CDR3, the DNA is TGTGCCAGCAGTCGAGCGGGAGCCTACAATGAGCAGTTCTTC. This sequence encodes CASSRAGAYNEQFF.

The chain has TRBV2 and TRBJ1-1; tentatively, D is TRBD1 (6 bases). Germline values: CDR1 SNHLY, CDR2 FYNNEI. There are 15 residues in the CDR3. The germline V and J ends were trimmed by 6 bases and 5 bases, with 19 bases remaining between them. The CDR3 coding sequence is TGTGCCAGCAGCTCAGAAGCGGGGGGCAAAACTGAAGCTTTCTTT. It encodes CASSSEAGGKTEAFF.

The chain combines TRBV28 with TRBJ2-7; TRBD1 might be the D (8 bases). The CDR3 sequence is 15 residues long. The germline CDR1 and CDR2 sequences are MDHEN and SYDVKM. With 7 bases removed from V and 4 bases from J, the gap between germline ends came to 20 bases. DNA of the CDR3: TGTGCCAGCACTACAGCGGGGACAGGACCTTACGAGCAGTACTTC. It codes for CASTTAGTGPYEQYF.

The gene calls are TRBV11-2 and TRBJ2-7, with D possibly TRBD1 on 6 matching bases. CDR1 SGHAT and CDR2 FQNNGV come from the germline V gene. CDR3 length: 14 amino acids. Trimming took 3 bases from V and 3 from J, leaving 12 bases between them. The chain's CDR3 is CASSFQTGDYEQYF. The CDR3 DNA reads TGTGCCAGCAGCTTCCAGACAGGCGACTACGAGCAGTACTTC. The variable domain in full, completed from reference TRBV11-2 and TRBJ2-7, reads EAGVAQSPRYKIIEKRQSVAFWCNPISGHATLYWYQQILGQGPKLLIQFQNNGVVDDSQLPKDRFSAERLKGVDSTLKIQPAKLEDSAVYLCASSFQTGDYEQYFGPGTRLTVT.

CDR3 sequence reads: CASSPLGRGEQFF. The CDR3 coding sequence is TGTGCCAGCAGTCCTTTGGGTAGGGGTGAGCAGTTCTTC. The chain couples TRBV28 to TRBJ2-1, with D perhaps matching TRBD1 (5 bases). This CDR3 is built from 13 residues. Trimming took 5 bases from V and 9 from J, leaving 14 bases between them. Germline loops: CDR1 MDHEN, CDR2 SYDVKM. Variable domain in full (rest from reference TRBV28 and TRBJ2-1): DVKVTQSSRYLVKRTGEKVFLECVQDMDHENMFWYRQDPGLGLRLIYFSYDVKMKEKGDIPEGYSVSREKKERFSLILESASTNQTSMYLCASSPLGRGEQFFGPGTRLTVL.

The V call is TRBV27, the J call TRBJ2-7; D not certain. The CDR3 is 12 residues long. Trimming shortened V by 8 bases and J by 11 bases, and 19 bases separated the two germline ends. Germline V gene sequence: CDR1 MNHEY, CDR2 SMNVEV (reference sequence). The CDR3 spells CASGTGNSYEYF. CDR3 sequence (DNA): TGTGCCAGCGGAACGGGTAACTCCTACGAGTACTTC.

The CDR3 region is CASKGHSGNTIYF. The CDR3 DNA follows: TGTGCCAGCAAGGGCCACTCTGGAAACACCATATATTTT. The rearrangement uses TRBV2 and TRBJ1-3; no reliable D call. The germline V gene encodes CDR1 SNHLY and CDR2 FYNNEI. V lost 7 bases, J lost 0 bases, and 7 bases lay in between. This CDR3 has 13 amino acids.

The V call is TRBV28, the J call TRBJ2-7; possible D gene TRBD2, 5 bases. The CDR3 length is 12 residues. Between the trimmed V and J ends, which lost 1 base and 6 bases, there was a span of 7 bases. CDR1 MDHEN and CDR2 SYDVKM come from the germline V gene. The CDR3 DNA follows: TGTGCCAGCAGTTTATCAGAGGGCGAGCAGTACTTC. This sequence encodes CASSLSEGEQYF.

The chain employs TRBV11-3 and TRBJ1-1; no firm D call. The V gene's germline CDR1 is SGHNT and CDR2 YENEEA. Trimming left V 5 bases short and J 0 bases short, with 7 bases between. This CDR3 has 13 amino acids. This CDR3 is CASSRNMNTEAFF. The DNA for the CDR3 is TGTGCCAGCAGCCGAAACATGAACACTGAAGCTTTCTTT.

This clone showed up just once. The genes are TRBV10-1 and TRBJ2-3; D might be TRBD1 (6 bases). Trimming pared 3 bases from V and 4 bases from J, leaving 17 bases between. CDR3 length: 16 residues. Germline assignment: CDR1 WNHNN and CDR2 SYGVQD (reference sequence). For the CDR3, the DNA is TGCGCCAGCAGTGACAGGGGTCACGATCGTTCAGATACGCAGTATTTT. It translates to CASSDRGHDRSDTQYF.

The rearrangement joins TRBV5-6 to TRBJ2-1; either TRBD1 or TRBD2 may supply D (7 bases each). The CDR3 is 14 residues long. Per germline, CDR1 SGHDT and CDR2 YYEEEE. The V end was cut by 3 bases, the J end by 4 bases, with 11 bases between. The CDR3 DNA reads TGTGCCAGCAGCTCCCAGGGGGGGTACAATGAGCAGTTCTTC. It translates to CASSSQGGYNEQFF. The full variable domain, its missing parts supplied by reference TRBV5-6 and TRBJ2-1, is DAGVTQSPTHLIKTRGQQVTLRCSPKSGHDTVSWYQQALGQGPQFIFQYYEEEERQRGNFPDRFSGHQFPNYSSELNVNALLLGDSALYLCASSSQGGYNEQFFGPGTRLTVL.

This rearrangement joins TRBV7-9 to TRBJ2-2; D remains ambiguous. CDR3 length: 15 residues. V was cut by 1 base and J by 2 bases, with 8 bases left in between. Germline V gene lookup returns CDR1 SEHNR and CDR2 FQNEAQ (reference sequence). CDR3 sequence reads: CASSLGPTNTGELFF. The CDR3 DNA reads as TGTGCCAGCAGCTTAGGACCGACAAACACCGGGGAGCTGTTTTTT.

This clone was observed a single time. The V call is TRBV7-6, the J call TRBJ2-2; D perhaps matches TRBD2 (5 bases). The CDR3 totals 14 residues. Germline V CDR1 and CDR2: SGHVS, FNYEAQ. V was cut by 3 bases and J by 7 bases, with 12 bases left in between. In DNA, the CDR3 is TGTGCCAGCAGCTTTAATGAGGGTATCGGGGAGCTGTTTTTT. It yields the protein CASSFNEGIGELFF.

The rearrangement uses TRBV11-2 and TRBJ1-6, with D uncertain. This CDR3 is 12 amino acids long. The germline V gene encodes CDR1 SGHAT and CDR2 FQNNGV. V was pared by 5 bases and J by 10 bases, with 9 bases between. The CDR3 nucleotides read TGTGCCAGCAGCCACCCCGGGTCACCCCTCCACTTT. It codes for CASSHPGSPLHF.

V and J are TRBV18 and TRBJ1-1, with TRBD1 matching over 7 bases. This CDR3 spans 13 amino acids. Germline lookup yields CDR1 KGHSH and CDR2 LQKENI. Trimming took 3 bases from V and 5 from J; bases not matched to a gene: 3. The CDR3 bases are TGTGCCAGCTCACCCCTCAGGGGGACTGAAGCTTTCTTT. Its protein is CASSPLRGTEAFF. Full variable domain (remainder filled in from reference TRBV18 and TRBJ1-1): NAGVMQNPRHLVRRRGQEARLRCSPMKGHSHVYWYRQLPEEGLKFMVYLQKENIIDESGMPKERFSAEFPKEGPSILRIQQVVRGDSAAYFCASSPLRGTEAFFGQGTRLTVV.

The gene calls are TRBV28 and TRBJ1-5; perhaps TRBD1 as D (6 bases). The CDR3 has 14 residues. V was cut by 1 base and J by 7 bases, with 11 bases left in between. From germline, CDR1 is MDHEN and CDR2 SYDVKM. The CDR3 nucleotides are TGTGCCAGCAGTTTATCACAGGGTGAACAGCCCCAGCATTTT. It encodes CASSLSQGEQPQHF.

The chain links TRBV4-1 to TRBJ2-7, with D tentatively TRBD1 (6 bases). Trimming pared 3 bases from V and 2 bases from J, leaving 17 bases between. Germline V lookup: CDR1 MGHRA, CDR2 YSYEKL. The CDR3 totals 16 residues. In DNA, the CDR3 is TGCGCCAGCAGCCAGAGGGGGACACCCTTTCCCTACGAGCAGTACTTC. Translating it yields CASSQRGTPFPYEQYF.

J is TRBJ2-5 and V is TRBV7-2; no firm D call. The CDR3 length is 13 residues. The V end was cut by 3 bases, the J end by 5 bases, with 10 bases between. Germline assignment: CDR1 SGHTA and CDR2 FQGNSA. CDR3 sequence: CASSFQKEETQYF. DNA of the CDR3: TGTGCCAGCAGCTTTCAGAAGGAGGAGACCCAGTACTTC.

V usage is TRBV11-3 and J usage is TRBJ2-7; D is undetermined. Germline V CDR1 and CDR2: SGHNT, YENEEA. There are 14 residues in the CDR3. The V end was cut by 0 bases, the J end by 0 bases, with 6 bases between. This CDR3 reads CASSLDRNSYEQYF. DNA of the CDR3: TGTGCCAGCAGCTTAGACAGAAACTCCTACGAGCAGTACTTC.

The V call is TRBV6-1, the J call TRBJ2-2, with TRBD2 matching 14 bases. The germline V gene encodes CDR1 MNHNS and CDR2 SASEGT. This CDR3 is 16 amino acids long. V lost 4 bases, J lost 5 bases, and 3 bases stayed unmatched. Written as DNA, the CDR3 is TGTGCCAGCAGTGCGGGACTAGCGGGAGATACCGGGGAGCTGTTTTTT. The encoded protein is CASSAGLAGDTGELFF.

This clone appeared a single time. Other DNA sequences in this sample translate to the same CDR3. The chain combines TRBV7-9 with TRBJ2-5, with 7 bases aligning to TRBD1. There are 13 residues in the CDR3. After removal of 6 bases from V and 3 bases from J, the junction contained 4 bases not matched to a gene. The germline gives CDR1 SEHNR, CDR2 FQNEAQ (reference sequence). The CDR3 nucleotides are TGTGCCAGCAGTTGGACAGGAGAAGAGACCCAGTACTTC. This translates into CASSWTGEETQYF.